These T cell receptor beta chains were read from a single sample in a study of OX40 agonist ivuxolimab in advanced cancers. Repertoires were generated with immunoSEQ multiplex PCR, while TCRdb's copy carries only in-frame clones and drops some. The table shows 55,000 to 70,000 clones, with less than 85% occurring only once. Specimen: CD4+ or CD8+ T cells sorted from blood, collected in a trial of the OX40 agonist ivuxolimab. Every receptor here comes from an adult with an advanced solid tumor such as melanoma, head and neck, liver or kidney cancer. Each CDR3 is given with its conserved first and last residue. Fields, in order: V gene, J gene, clone size, CDR3 protein. Part of the rows lack a size; the others show once, few, many or a class for expanded clones.

v_call: TRBV7-2; j_call: TRBJ2-3; clone_size: .; cdr3_aa: CASSPTLADTQYF
v_call: TRBV30; j_call: TRBJ1-1; clone_size: once; cdr3_aa: CAWIGQDGNTEAFF
v_call: TRBV4-1; j_call: TRBJ1-5; clone_size: .; cdr3_aa: CASSQDGRQGGQPQHF
v_call: TRBV7-9; j_call: TRBJ2-6; clone_size: .; cdr3_aa: CASSLGQSLSGANVLTF
v_call: TRBV11-2; j_call: TRBJ1-6; clone_size: .; cdr3_aa: CASSHGTGILNSPLHF
v_call: TRBV28; j_call: TRBJ1-5; clone_size: .; cdr3_aa: CASSLFGGNQPQHF
v_call: TRBV2; j_call: TRBJ2-7; clone_size: .; cdr3_aa: CASITGLDSYEQYF
v_call: TRBV6-5; j_call: TRBJ1-2; clone_size: .; cdr3_aa: CASRGTGRDYGYTF
v_call: TRBV4-3; j_call: TRBJ2-3; clone_size: .; cdr3_aa: CASRTDMSTDTQYF
v_call: TRBV5-4; j_call: TRBJ2-2; clone_size: .; cdr3_aa: CASSSILGGELFF
v_call: TRBV28; j_call: TRBJ1-2; clone_size: .; cdr3_aa: CASSLGDSSSNYGYTF
v_call: TRBV2; j_call: TRBJ1-1; clone_size: .; cdr3_aa: CAGERGGVNTEAFF
v_call: TRBV7-2; j_call: TRBJ2-7; clone_size: .; cdr3_aa: CASTTQQGFHEQYF
v_call: TRBV15; j_call: TRBJ2-7; clone_size: .; cdr3_aa: CATSGNRKTSSEQYF
v_call: TRBV18; j_call: TRBJ2-6; clone_size: .; cdr3_aa: CASSPRQALVSVLTF
v_call: TRBV19; j_call: TRBJ2-7; clone_size: .; cdr3_aa: CASSIIWGLEQYF
v_call: TRBV4-3; j_call: TRBJ1-2; clone_size: once; cdr3_aa: CASSQEDRSNYGYTF
v_call: TRBV10-3; j_call: TRBJ1-2; clone_size: .; cdr3_aa: CAISESGRTGGVNGYTF
v_call: TRBV7-3; j_call: TRBJ2-5; clone_size: .; cdr3_aa: CASSLSVSGATQYF
v_call: TRBV5-1; j_call: TRBJ2-5; clone_size: once; cdr3_aa: CASSLGRTQETQYF
v_call: TRBV28; j_call: TRBJ2-5; clone_size: .; cdr3_aa: CASSLRRGGVGETQYF
v_call: TRBV29-1; j_call: TRBJ1-2; clone_size: .; cdr3_aa: CSVGAGLEIYGYTF
v_call: TRBV7-2; j_call: TRBJ1-5; clone_size: .; cdr3_aa: CASSLGAGFNQPQHF
v_call: TRBV7-2; j_call: TRBJ1-2; clone_size: .; cdr3_aa: CASSFDPTNYGYTF
v_call: TRBV29-1; j_call: TRBJ2-3; clone_size: .; cdr3_aa: CSVAVAGGATDTQYF